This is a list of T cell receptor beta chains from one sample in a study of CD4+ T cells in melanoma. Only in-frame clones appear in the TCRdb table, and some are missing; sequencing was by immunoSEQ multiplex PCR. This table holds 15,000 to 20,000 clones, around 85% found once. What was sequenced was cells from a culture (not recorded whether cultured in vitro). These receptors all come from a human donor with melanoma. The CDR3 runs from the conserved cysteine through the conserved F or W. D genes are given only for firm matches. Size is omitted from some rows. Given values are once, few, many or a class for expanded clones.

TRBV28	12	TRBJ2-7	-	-	TGTGCCTCCGGCCAGCGACAATACGAGCAGTACTTC	CASGQRQYEQYF
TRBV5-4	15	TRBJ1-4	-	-	TGTGCCAGCAGCTTGAACAGGGCCACTAATGAAAAACTGTTTTTT	CASSLNRATNEKLFF
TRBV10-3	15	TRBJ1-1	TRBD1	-	TGTGCCATCACCGATAAGGGACAGATGAACACTGAAGCTTTCTTT	CAITDKGQMNTEAFF
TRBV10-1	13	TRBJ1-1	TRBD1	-	TGCGCCAGCGCGGGACAGATGAACACTGAAGCTTTCTTT	CASAGQMNTEAFF
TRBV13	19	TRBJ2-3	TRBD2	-	TGTGCCAGCAGCGGTATATACGCGCTAGGCGGGGGGAGGTCAGATACGCAGTATTTT	CASSGIYALGGGRSDTQYF
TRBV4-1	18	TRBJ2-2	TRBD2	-	TGCGCCAGCACCCCCCGGGGCCCAGCGGGGGGCCTCCCCGGGGAGCTGTTTTTT	CASTPRGPAGGLPGELFF
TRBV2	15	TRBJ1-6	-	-	TGTGCCAGCAGCGTTGTGAGCTCCTATAATTCACCCCTCCACTTT	CASSVVSSYNSPLHF
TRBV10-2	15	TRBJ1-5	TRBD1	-	TGCGCCAGCAACCGAACAGGGGGCGCCGGCCAGCCCCAGCATTTT	CASNRTGGAGQPQHF
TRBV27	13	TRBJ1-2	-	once	TGTGCCAGCGGTTATCGAGGAGGAAATGGCTACACCTTC	CASGYRGGNGYTF
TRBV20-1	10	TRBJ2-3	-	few	TGCAGTGCAACTCGGGATACGCAGTATTTT	CSATRDTQYF
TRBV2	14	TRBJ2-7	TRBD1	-	TGTGCCAGCAGTGGACAGGGGGCCTTCGGTGAGCAGTACTTC	CASSGQGAFGEQYF
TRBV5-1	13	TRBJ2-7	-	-	TGCGCCAGCAGCTTGGCCAGGGACTACGAGCAGTACTTC	CASSLARDYEQYF
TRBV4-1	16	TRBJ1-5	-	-	TGCGCCAGCAGCCAAGACGGCGGGATTGGCAATCAGCCCCAGCATTTT	CASSQDGGIGNQPQHF
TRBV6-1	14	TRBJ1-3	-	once	TGTGCCAGCATGGCCTCCCGGGCAAGAAACACCATATATTTT	CASMASRARNTIYF
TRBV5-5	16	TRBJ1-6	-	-	TGTGCCAGCAGCTTGGTGGTAGCCGGGGCAAGTTCACCCCTCCACTTT	CASSLVVAGASSPLHF
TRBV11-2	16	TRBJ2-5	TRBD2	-	TGTGCCAGCAGCTCTTACGGGACTAGCGAGAAAGAGACCCAGTACTTC	CASSSYGTSEKETQYF
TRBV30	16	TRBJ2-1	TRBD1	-	TGTGCCTGGAGTCGGGACAGGGGAAGCTCCTACAATGAGCAGTTCTTC	CAWSRDRGSSYNEQFF
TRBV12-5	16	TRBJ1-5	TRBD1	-	TGTGCTAGTGGTTTGTTCCTTAGGGGGCGGAATCAGCCCCAGCATTTT	CASGLFLRGRNQPQHF
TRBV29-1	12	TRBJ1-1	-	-	TGCAGCACAGCACCAGGGGCCACTGAAGCTTTCTTT	CSTAPGATEAFF
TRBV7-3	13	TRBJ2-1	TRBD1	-	TGTGCCAGCAGCTCCGGGACAGGGAGTGAGCAGTTCTTC	CASSSGTGSEQFF
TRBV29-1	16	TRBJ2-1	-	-	TGCAGCGGTGGTAAGAAGCCGGGGAGCTCCTACAATGAGCAGTTCTTC	CSGGKKPGSSYNEQFF
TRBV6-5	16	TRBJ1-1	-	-	TGTGCCAGCAGTTACTCTCCGACAGGAATGAACACTGAAGCTTTCTTT	CASSYSPTGMNTEAFF
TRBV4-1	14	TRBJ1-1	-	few	TGCGCCAGCAGCCAACACACAGGGAACACTGAAGCTTTCTTT	CASSQHTGNTEAFF
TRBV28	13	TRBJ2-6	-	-	TGTGCCGCAGGGGAGACTGGGGCCAACGTCCTGACTTTC	CAAGETGANVLTF
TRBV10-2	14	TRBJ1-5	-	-	TGCGCCAGCAGTGAGTCAACAGAGGTTCAGCCCCAGCATTTT	CASSESTEVQPQHF
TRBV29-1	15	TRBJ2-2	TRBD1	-	TGCAGCGTTCGGGGGGCCGGGACAGGGATCGGGGAGCTGTTTTTT	CSVRGAGTGIGELFF
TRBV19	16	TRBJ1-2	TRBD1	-	TGTGCCAGTAGTATAGCCGCACCGGGGACAGGGGTCGGCTACACCTTC	CASSIAAPGTGVGYTF
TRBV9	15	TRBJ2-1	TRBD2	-	TGTGCCAGCAGCTTTAGACTAGCGGACTACAATGAGCAGTTCTTC	CASSFRLADYNEQFF
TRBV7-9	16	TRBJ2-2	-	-	TGTGCCAGCAGCTTCCTCGGGCCCCTTGGGGCCGGGGAGCTGTTTTTT	CASSFLGPLGAGELFF
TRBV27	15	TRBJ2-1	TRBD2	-	TGTGCCAGCCAGCCCGGGACTAGCTATTACAATGAGCAGTTCTTC	CASQPGTSYYNEQFF
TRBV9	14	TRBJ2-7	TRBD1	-	TGTGCCAGCAGCGCCCGGGACAGAGACTACGAGCAGTACTTC	CASSARDRDYEQYF
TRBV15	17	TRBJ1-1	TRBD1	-	TGTGCCACCAGCAACCGACAGGGCCGGCCGTGGAGCACTGAAGCTTTCTTT	CATSNRQGRPWSTEAFF
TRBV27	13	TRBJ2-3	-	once	TGTGCCAGCACCCAAAGACGCGGAGATACGCAGTATTTT	CASTQRRGDTQYF
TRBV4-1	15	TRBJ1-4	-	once	TGCGCCAGCAGCCAAGTACTTGCAACTAATGAAAAACTGTTTTTT	CASSQVLATNEKLFF
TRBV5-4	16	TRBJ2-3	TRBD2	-	TGTGCCAGCAGCTTCGGGCTAGCGGCAGGAACAGATACGCAGTATTTT	CASSFGLAAGTDTQYF
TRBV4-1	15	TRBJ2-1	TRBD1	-	TGCGCCAGCAGCTCTCGCGGGACAGGGGGCTCCCTACAGTTCTTC	CASSSRGTGGSLQFF
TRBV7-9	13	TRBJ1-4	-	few	TGTGCCAGCAGCGACGCCGGGGCCGGAAAACTGTTTTTT	CASSDAGAGKLFF
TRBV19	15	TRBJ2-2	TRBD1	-	TGTGCCAGTAGTTTTGACAGGGGGCACACCGGGGAGCTGTTTTTT	CASSFDRGHTGELFF